Detailed here is one TCR beta chain. Its antigen is currently unknown. With V trimmed by 7 bases and J by 4 bases, 3 bases remained unmatched. The CDR3 totals 13 residues. This entry belongs to a study of cytomegalovirus exposure and HLA in healthy donors. General study results and limits: Most TCR sequences proved rare, with some public TCRs found in many donors. High sensitivity and specificity were reportedly achieved when the classifier diagnosed cytomegalovirus status. TCR beta chains numbering under 200 were designated cytomegalovirus-associated.

Produced via immunoSEQ multiplex PCR; TCRdb's table is partial and in-frame only. This sample has 140,000 or so clones; around 89% occur once, and the top ten carry less than 8%. V and J are TRBV23-1 and TRBJ2-5, with 10 bases aligning to TRBD2. TRBV23-1 is marked as an open reading frame, function uncertain. This receptor was obtained from a woman in her 30s in good health and CMV-seropositive. The sample taken for sequencing was PBMCs. The CDR3 sequence is CASMIAGGETQYF. CDR3 nucleotides: TGCGCCAGCATGATAGCGGGAGGAGAGACCCAGTACTTC.